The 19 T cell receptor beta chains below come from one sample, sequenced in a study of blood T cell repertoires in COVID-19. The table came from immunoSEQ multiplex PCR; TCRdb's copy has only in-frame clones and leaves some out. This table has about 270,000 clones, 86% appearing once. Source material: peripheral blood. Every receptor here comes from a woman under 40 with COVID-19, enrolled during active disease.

DNA of the CDR3: TGTGCCAGCAGCTTGAAGAACGGTAGAGCAGATACGCAGTATTTT. This sequence encodes CASSLKNGRADTQYF. The chain couples TRBV5-8 to TRBJ2-3; D is uncertain. CDR1 SGHTS and CDR2 YDEGEE come from the germline V gene. The CDR3 contains 15 residues. The V and J ends lost 1 base and 4 bases respectively, with 13 bases between them.

The CDR3, as DNA: TGTGCCAGCAGCTTAGAAAGGGCAGGGGGGCAGACCCAGTACTTC. Its protein product is CASSLERAGGQTQYF. The chain uses TRBV7-2 and TRBJ2-5; D may be TRBD1 (7 bases). Germline CDR1 SGHTA, CDR2 FQGNSA. Trimming cost V 1 base and J 6 bases, with 15 bases left between them. The CDR3 extends over 15 amino acids.

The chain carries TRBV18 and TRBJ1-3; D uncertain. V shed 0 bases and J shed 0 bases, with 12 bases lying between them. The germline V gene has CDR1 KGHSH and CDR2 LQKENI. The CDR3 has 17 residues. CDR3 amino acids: CASSPPMGINSGNTIYF. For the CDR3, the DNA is TGTGCCAGCTCACCACCAATGGGCATAAACTCTGGAAACACCATATATTTT. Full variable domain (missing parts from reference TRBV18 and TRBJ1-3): NAGVMQNPRHLVRRRGQEARLRCSPMKGHSHVYWYRQLPEEGLKFMVYLQKENIIDESGMPKERFSAEFPKEGPSILRIQQVVRGDSAAYFCASSPPMGINSGNTIYFGEGSWLTVV.

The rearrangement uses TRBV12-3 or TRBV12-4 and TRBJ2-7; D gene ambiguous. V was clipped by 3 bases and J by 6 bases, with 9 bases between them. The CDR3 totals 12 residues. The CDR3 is CASSFSAGEQYF. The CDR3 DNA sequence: TGTGCCAGCAGTTTTTCCGCCGGCGAGCAGTACTTC.

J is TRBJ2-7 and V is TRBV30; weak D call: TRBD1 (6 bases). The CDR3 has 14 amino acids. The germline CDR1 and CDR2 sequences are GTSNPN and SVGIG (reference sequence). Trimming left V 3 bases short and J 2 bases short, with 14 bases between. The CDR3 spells CAWREKGHPYEQYF. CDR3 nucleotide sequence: TGTGCCTGGAGGGAGAAGGGACACCCCTACGAGCAGTACTTC.

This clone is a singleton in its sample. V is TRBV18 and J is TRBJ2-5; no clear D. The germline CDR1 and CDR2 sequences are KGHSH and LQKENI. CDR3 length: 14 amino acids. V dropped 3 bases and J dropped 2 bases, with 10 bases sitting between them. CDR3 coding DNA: TGTGCCAGCTCACCCCCTCCCAGTCAAGAGACCCAGTACTTC. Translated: CASSPPPSQETQYF.

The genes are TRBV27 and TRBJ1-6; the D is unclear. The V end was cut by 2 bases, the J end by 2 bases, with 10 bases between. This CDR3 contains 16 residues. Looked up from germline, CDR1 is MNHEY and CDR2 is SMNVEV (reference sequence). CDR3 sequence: CASSLGPVPYNSPLHF. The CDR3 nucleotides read TGTGCCAGCAGTTTAGGTCCGGTGCCCTATAATTCACCCCTCCACTTT.

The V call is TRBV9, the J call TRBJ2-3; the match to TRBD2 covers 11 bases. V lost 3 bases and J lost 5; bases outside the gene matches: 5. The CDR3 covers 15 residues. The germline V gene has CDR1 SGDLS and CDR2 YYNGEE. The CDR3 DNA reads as TGTGCCAGCAGCGCCTACGGACTAGCGGGAGATACGCAGTATTTT. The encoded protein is CASSAYGLAGDTQYF.

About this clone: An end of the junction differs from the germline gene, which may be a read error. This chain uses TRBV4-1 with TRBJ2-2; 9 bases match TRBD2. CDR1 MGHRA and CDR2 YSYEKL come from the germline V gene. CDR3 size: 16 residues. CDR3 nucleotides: TGCGCCAGCAGGCAACAGGCGGGGGGGAACGCCGGGGAGCTGTTTTTT. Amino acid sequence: CASRQQAGGNAGELFF.

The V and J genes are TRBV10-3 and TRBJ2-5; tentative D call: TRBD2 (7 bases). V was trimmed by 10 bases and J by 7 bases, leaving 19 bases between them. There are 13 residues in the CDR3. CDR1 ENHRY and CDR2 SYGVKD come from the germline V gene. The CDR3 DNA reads TGTGCCACCTCGACGGGGGGCCCCGTGACCCAGTACTTC. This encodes CATSTGGPVTQYF.

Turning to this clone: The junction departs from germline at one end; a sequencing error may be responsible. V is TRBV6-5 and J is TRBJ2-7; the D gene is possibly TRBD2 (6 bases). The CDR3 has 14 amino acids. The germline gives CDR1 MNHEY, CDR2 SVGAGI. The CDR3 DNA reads TGTGCCAGCACTTACCCTGGGGGGAAGTACGAGCAGTACTTC. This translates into CASTYPGGKYEQYF.

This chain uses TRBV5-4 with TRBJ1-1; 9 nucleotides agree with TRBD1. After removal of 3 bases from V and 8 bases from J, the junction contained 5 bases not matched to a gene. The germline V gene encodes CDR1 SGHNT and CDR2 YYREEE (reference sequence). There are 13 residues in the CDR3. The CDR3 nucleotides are TGTGCCAGCAGCTCGGGACAGGGAATGGAAGCTTTCTTT. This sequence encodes CASSSGQGMEAFF.

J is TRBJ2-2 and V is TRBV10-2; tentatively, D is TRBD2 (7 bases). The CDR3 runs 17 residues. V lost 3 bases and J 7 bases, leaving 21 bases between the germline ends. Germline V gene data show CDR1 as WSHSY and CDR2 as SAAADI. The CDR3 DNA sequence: TGCGCCAGCAGTGACCCTTGGGGGGGGCGTTTAGGCGGGGAGCTGTTTTTT. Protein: CASSDPWGGRLGGELFF.

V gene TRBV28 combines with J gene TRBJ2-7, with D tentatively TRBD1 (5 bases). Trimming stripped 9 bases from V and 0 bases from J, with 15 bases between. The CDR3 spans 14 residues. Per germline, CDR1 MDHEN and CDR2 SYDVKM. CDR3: CASNYRSFSYEQYF. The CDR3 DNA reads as TGTGCCAGTAACTACAGGTCCTTCTCCTACGAGCAGTACTTC.

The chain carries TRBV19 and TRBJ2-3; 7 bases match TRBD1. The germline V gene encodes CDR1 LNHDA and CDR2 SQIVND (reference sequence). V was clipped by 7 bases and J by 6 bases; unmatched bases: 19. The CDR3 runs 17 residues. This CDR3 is CASTGTVLRAAQDTQYF. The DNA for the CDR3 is TGTGCCAGTACCGGGACAGTCCTGCGGGCCGCACAGGATACGCAGTATTTT.

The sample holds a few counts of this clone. The CDR3: CASSPTESGNYGYTF. DNA for the CDR3: TGTGCCAGCTCACCCACAGAAAGCGGGAACTATGGCTACACCTTC. The genes are TRBV18 and TRBJ1-2; D is ambiguous. Germline lookup yields CDR1 KGHSH and CDR2 LQKENI. The V gene lost 3 bases and the J gene lost 2 bases, with 13 bases spanning the gap. The CDR3 runs 15 residues.

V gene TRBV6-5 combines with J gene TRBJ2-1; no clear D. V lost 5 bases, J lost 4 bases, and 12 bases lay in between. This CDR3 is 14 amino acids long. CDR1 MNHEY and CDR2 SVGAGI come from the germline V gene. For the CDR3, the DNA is TGTGCCAGCAGTACCCTAAACCCGTACAATGAGCAGTTCTTC. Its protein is CASSTLNPYNEQFF.

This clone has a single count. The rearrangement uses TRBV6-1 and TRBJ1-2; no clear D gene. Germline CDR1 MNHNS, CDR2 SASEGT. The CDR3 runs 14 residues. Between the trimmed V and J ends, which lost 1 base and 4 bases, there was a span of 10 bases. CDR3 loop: CASSEVQSSYGYTF. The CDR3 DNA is TGTGCCAGCAGTGAAGTGCAGTCTTCCTATGGCTACACCTTC.

The CDR3 loop reads CAWEAGEAEQFF. The DNA of the CDR3 is TGTGCCTGGGAGGCGGGGGAGGCTGAGCAGTTCTTC. V and J are TRBV30 and TRBJ2-1, with 7 bases aligning to TRBD2. V shed 5 bases, J shed 9 bases, and the junction held 7 bases outside the gene matches. CDR1 is GTSNPN and CDR2 is SVGIG in the germline V gene (reference sequence). This CDR3 spans 12 amino acids.